This T cell receptor (beta chain) was observed in a study of T cell repertoires in ileal Crohn's disease. Study summary: Less than 45% were active smokers at surgery; median disease duration was around 8 years. About half received postoperative treatment, approximately 12 with thiopurines and around 18 anti-TNF. All patients had surgery for stricturing (approximately 60%) or penetrating (around 40%) disease.

As to time point: neoterminal ileum biopsy at postoperative endoscopy, about 6 months after surgery. Trimming cost V 0 bases and J 4 bases; bases outside gene matches: 2. The CDR3 runs to 16 residues. Germline loops: CDR1 SGHRS, CDR2 YFSETQ. Repertoires were generated with immunoSEQ multiplex PCR, while TCRdb's copy carries only in-frame clones and drops some. The sample contains about 59,000 clones, 85% to 90% of which appear only once. The origin of this receptor is an adult with Crohn's disease. The rearrangement uses TRBV5-1 and TRBJ2-1; TRBD2 aligns across 12 bases. Sequenced input: ileal tissue. CDR3 sequence (DNA): TGCGCCAGCAGCTTGGGACTAGCGGGGGTTTACAATGAGCAGTTCTTC. Translated, it gives CASSLGLAGVYNEQFF.